Below, 17 T cell receptor beta chains from the same sample are listed, as sequenced in a study of blood T cells in healthy people across ages. The second PCR ran about 6 to 12 cycles with a sample-barcoded 5' primer and J-beta primers. TCRdb reprocessed the 5' RACE reads with MiXCR, giving one entry per CDR3 protein. Seen here are 600,000 to 800,000 distinct CDR3 sequences, under 65% observed once, and the top ten hold approximately 12%. Sequences were obtained from blood. Source of these receptors: a woman of 80 years or more in good health.

This clonotype has only a few counts. The chain recombines TRBV3-1 with TRBJ1-1; 7 bases align to TRBD1. Trimming took 6 bases from V and 4 from J; bases not matched to a gene: 5. Germline CDR1 and CDR2: LGHDT and YNNKEL (reference sequence). This CDR3 has 13 residues. The DNA of the CDR3 is TGTGCCAGCAGTCAGGGGGGAAGCACTGAAGCTTTCTTT. Translated, it gives CASSQGGSTEAFF. Full variable domain (outside the CDR3, taken from reference TRBV3-1 and TRBJ1-1): DTAVSQTPKYLVTQMGNDKSIKCEQNLGHDTMYWYKQDSKKFLKIMFSYNNKELIINETVPNRFSPKSPDKAHLNLHINSLELGDSAVYFCASSQGGSTEAFFGQGTRLTVV.

This clonotype was counted many times. This chain joins TRBV28 and TRBJ2-1, with D unclear. This CDR3 has 13 amino acids. Germline V gene sequence: CDR1 MDHEN, CDR2 SYDVKM. Deletions cut 7 bases from V and 6 bases from J, with 13 bases between. The CDR3 here is CASTLGAGNEQFF. The CDR3 DNA reads as TGTGCCAGCACCCTTGGCGCAGGCAATGAGCAGTTCTTC.

This clonotype was picked up many times. The V call is TRBV12-3 or TRBV12-4, the J call TRBJ2-5; D may correspond to TRBD1 or TRBD2 (5 bases each). The ends were cut back, 6 bases at V and 5 bases at J, with 16 bases in the middle. The CDR3 runs 14 residues. In nucleotides, the CDR3 is TGTGCCAGCAGGGAACGGGACCGCTCGGAGACCCAGTACTTC. It specifies CASRERDRSETQYF.

This clonotype was picked up one time. This may arise from a read error, as a much more abundant clone is one base away. V and J are TRBV10-3 and TRBJ2-1; tentatively, D is TRBD1 (7 bases). Germline CDR1 ENHRY, CDR2 SYGVKD. Trimming took off 9 bases at V and 4 bases at J, with 16 bases between the two ends. This CDR3 is 14 amino acids long. The CDR3: CAMLAGQLYNEQFF. The CDR3 DNA sequence: TGTGCCATGCTTGCGGGACAGTTATACAATGAGCAGTTCTTC.

The table lists this clonotype with a count of one. This clone may be a read error of a much larger clone one base away. The CDR3 spells CATSRTDGGAYNEKLFF. DNA of the CDR3: TGTGCCACCAGCAGGACAGACGGGGGCGCTTATAATGAAAAACTGTTTTTT. V gene TRBV15 combines with J gene TRBJ1-4; the D gene is possibly TRBD1 (6 bases). Between the trimmed V and J ends, which lost 3 bases and 4 bases, there was a span of 18 bases. Germline V lookup: CDR1 LNHNV, CDR2 YYDKDF (reference sequence). The CDR3 contains 17 residues.

This clonotype has a count of ten or more. The chain employs TRBV7-2 and TRBJ2-4; 7 nucleotides match TRBD2. This CDR3 has 16 residues. V lost 4 bases, J lost 9 bases, and 15 bases stayed unmatched. Germline CDR1 reads SGHTA; CDR2 reads FQGNSA. CDR3 residues: CASSSGRASGMGIQYF. CDR3 nucleotide sequence: TGTGCCAGCAGCTCAGGTCGGGCTAGCGGTATGGGCATTCAGTACTTC.

The rearrangement links TRBV6-2 or TRBV6-3 to TRBJ2-1; D is uncertain. The V and J ends lost 0 bases and 4 bases respectively, with 4 bases between them. The germline gives CDR1 MNHEY, CDR2 SVGEGT. The CDR3 sequence is 13 residues long. The CDR3 reads CASSYSRYNEQFF. CDR3 DNA: TGTGCCAGCAGTTACTCGCGGTACAATGAGCAGTTCTTC.

This rearrangement joins TRBV7-2 to TRBJ2-5, with 8 bases aligning to TRBD1. With V trimmed by 5 bases and J by 1 base, 3 bases remained unmatched. Germline V gene data show CDR1 as SGHTA and CDR2 as FQGNSA. The CDR3 is 14 residues long. The CDR3 loop is CASSPTGAQETQYF. The DNA for the CDR3 is TGTGCCAGCAGCCCGACAGGGGCCCAAGAGACCCAGTACTTC.

Many counts were recorded for this clonotype. This sequence joins TRBV18 and TRBJ1-6; no clear D. The germline V gene has CDR1 KGHSH and CDR2 LQKENI. The V and J ends lost 6 bases and 8 bases respectively, with 8 bases between them. The length of the CDR3 is 12 residues. The CDR3, as DNA: TGTGCCAGCTCCTGGCCGGATTCACCCCTCCACTTT. Translated, it gives CASSWPDSPLHF.

The V call is TRBV21-1, the J call TRBJ2-7; TRBD2, the table's D call, was not compared with the DNA. TRBV21-1 is noted as a pseudogene. This CDR3 has 19 residues. The CDR3 nucleotides read TGTGCCAACAAGCGGCTCTCGTCAGGGACTAGCGGCAGAGGTTACGAGCAGTACTTC. Translating gives CANKRLSSGTSGRGYEQYF.

V usage is TRBV6-5 and J usage is TRBJ2-1, with D tentatively TRBD1 or TRBD2 (5 bases each). Per the germline V gene, CDR1 is MNHEY and CDR2 is SVGAGI. The CDR3 runs to 15 residues. Trimming shortened V by 4 bases and J by 9 bases, and 19 bases separated the two germline ends. The CDR3 nucleotides read TGTGCCAGCAGTTTGTCCGGGACCAGTACAATTGAGCAGTTCTTC. This encodes CASSLSGTSTIEQFF.

Note on this clonotype: A much larger clone is a single base away; this may be a read error. This chain uses TRBV29-1 with TRBJ2-1; perhaps D is TRBD1 or TRBD2 (5 bases each). This CDR3 contains 13 residues. Germline V gene sequence: CDR1 SQVTM, CDR2 ANQGSEA. Trimming stripped 2 bases from V and 13 bases from J, with 18 bases between. CDR3 loop: CSVEKPGWETQFF. CDR3 bases: TGCAGCGTTGAAAAGCCAGGGTGGGAGACCCAGTTCTTC.

This clonotype has a handful of counts. The rearrangement joins TRBV13 to TRBJ1-2; D is unresolved. CDR1 PRHDT and CDR2 FYEKMQ come from the germline V gene (reference sequence). This CDR3 has 14 residues. V lost 0 bases and J 4 bases, leaving 9 bases between the germline ends. CDR3 sequence reads: CASSLGGKIYGYTF. Here the CDR3 DNA reads TGTGCCAGCAGCTTAGGGGGAAAGATCTATGGCTACACCTTC.

This clonotype was seen a handful of times. The V call is TRBV5-1, the J call TRBJ2-1; unclear D gene. The CDR3 consists of 16 residues. The V and J ends lost 0 bases and 2 bases respectively, with 12 bases between them. Per germline, CDR1 SGHRS and CDR2 YFSETQ. The CDR3 loop reads CASSLGAREAYNEQFF. The CDR3, as DNA: TGCGCCAGCAGCTTGGGCGCGCGAGAGGCCTACAATGAGCAGTTCTTC.

The V gene is TRBV5-1, the J gene TRBJ2-4, with 9 bases matching TRBD1. The J call is uncertain, as TRBJ2-7 better fits the DNA end. Germline CDR1 SGHRS, CDR2 YFSETQ. The CDR3 is made up of 14 amino acids. CDR3 coding DNA: TGCGCCAGCAGCTGGGGACAGGGACAATACGAGCAGTACTTC. Amino acids: CASSWGQGQYEQYF.

This clonotype was recorded a few times. J is TRBJ1-1 and V is TRBV10-2; a possible D gene is TRBD1 (5 bases). Trimming took off 0 bases at V and 11 bases at J, with 16 bases between the two ends. This CDR3 is built from 14 residues. The germline CDR1 and CDR2 sequences are WSHSY and SAAADI. The CDR3 bases are TGCGCCAGCAGTGAGTCCGGGTGGGGGGACGAGGCTTTCTTT. Its translation: CASSESGWGDEAFF.

For this clonotype: At one boundary the junction diverges from the germline segment, which might be a read error. This chain connects TRBV6-4 to TRBJ1-2; TRBD1 aligns across 7 bases. CDR1 and CDR2 from the germline V gene are MRHNA and SNTAGT. This CDR3 has 14 residues. The chain's CDR3 is CASSDSGTVYGYTF. The CDR3 nucleotides are TGTGCCAGCAGTGACTCTGGGACAGTATATGGTTACACCTTC.